This T cell receptor beta chain comes out of a study of blood T cell repertoires in COVID-19. V was shortened by 0 bases and J by 8 bases, with 8 bases between the two germline ends. Looked up from germline, CDR1 is SGHDT and CDR2 is YYEEEE. CDR3 length: 13 residues. TCRdb's copy holds only in-frame clones and misses some; the assay was immunoSEQ multiplex PCR. The repertoire consists of over 60,000 clones, with about 92% occurring once and the leading ten covering roughly 1.3%. This chain links TRBV5-6 with TRBJ1-4; tentative D call: TRBD1 (5 bases). Sequenced: peripheral blood. This TCR was sampled from a man in his fifties or sixties with acute or convalescent COVID-19. CDR3 sequence (DNA): TGTGCCAGCAGCTTGGGACAGATAGAAAAACTGTTTTTT. This gives the protein CASSLGQIEKLFF.